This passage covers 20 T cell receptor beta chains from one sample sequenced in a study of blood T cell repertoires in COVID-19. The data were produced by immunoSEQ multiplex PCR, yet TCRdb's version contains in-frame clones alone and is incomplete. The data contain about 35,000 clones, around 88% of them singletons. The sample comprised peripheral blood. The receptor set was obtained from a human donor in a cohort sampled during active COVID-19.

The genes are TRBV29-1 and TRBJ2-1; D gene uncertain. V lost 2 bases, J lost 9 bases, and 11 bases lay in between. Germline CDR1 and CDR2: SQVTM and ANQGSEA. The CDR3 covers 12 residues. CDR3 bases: TGCAGCGTTGAACAGGCCCCGTTTGAGCAGTTCTTC. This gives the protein CSVEQAPFEQFF.

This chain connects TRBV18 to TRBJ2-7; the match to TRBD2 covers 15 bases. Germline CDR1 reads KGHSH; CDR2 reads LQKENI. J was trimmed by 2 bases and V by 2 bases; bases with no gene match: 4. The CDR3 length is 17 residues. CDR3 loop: CASSPEGLAGGTYEQYF. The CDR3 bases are TGTGCCAGCTCACCAGAAGGACTAGCGGGAGGGACCTACGAGCAGTACTTC.

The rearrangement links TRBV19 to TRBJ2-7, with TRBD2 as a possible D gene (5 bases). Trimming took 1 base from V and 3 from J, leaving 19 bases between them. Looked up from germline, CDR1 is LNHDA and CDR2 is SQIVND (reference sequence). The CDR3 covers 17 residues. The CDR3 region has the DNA TGTGCCAGTAGTATAGGAGCGTTCGGATACGGAGGCTACGAGCAGTACTTC. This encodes CASSIGAFGYGGYEQYF.

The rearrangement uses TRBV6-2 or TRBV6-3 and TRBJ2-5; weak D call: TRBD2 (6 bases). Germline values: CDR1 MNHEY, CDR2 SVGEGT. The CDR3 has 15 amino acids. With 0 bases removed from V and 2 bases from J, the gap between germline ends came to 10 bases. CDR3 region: CASSYSAGGQETQYF. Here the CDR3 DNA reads TGTGCCAGCAGTTACTCCGCTGGGGGGCAAGAGACCCAGTACTTC.

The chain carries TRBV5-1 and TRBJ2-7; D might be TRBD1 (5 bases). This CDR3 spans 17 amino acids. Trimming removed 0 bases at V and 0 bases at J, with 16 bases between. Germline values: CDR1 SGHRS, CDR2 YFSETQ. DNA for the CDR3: TGCGCCAGCAGCTTGGCCAATTCTTACAGGAGCTCCTACGAGCAGTACTTC. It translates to CASSLANSYRSSYEQYF.

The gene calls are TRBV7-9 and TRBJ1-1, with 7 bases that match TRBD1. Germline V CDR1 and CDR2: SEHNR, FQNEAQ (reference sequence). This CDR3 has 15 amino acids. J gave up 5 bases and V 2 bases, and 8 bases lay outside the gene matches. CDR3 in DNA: TGTGCCAGCAGCTTACCGAGACAGGGTGGAACTGAAGCTTTCTTT. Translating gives CASSLPRQGGTEAFF.

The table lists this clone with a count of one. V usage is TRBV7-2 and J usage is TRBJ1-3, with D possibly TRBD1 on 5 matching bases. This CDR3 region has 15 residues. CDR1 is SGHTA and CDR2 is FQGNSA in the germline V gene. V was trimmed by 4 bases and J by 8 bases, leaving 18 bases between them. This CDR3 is CASSYVGHQGDTIYF. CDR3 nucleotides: TGTGCCAGCAGCTACGTAGGACACCAAGGGGACACCATATATTTT.

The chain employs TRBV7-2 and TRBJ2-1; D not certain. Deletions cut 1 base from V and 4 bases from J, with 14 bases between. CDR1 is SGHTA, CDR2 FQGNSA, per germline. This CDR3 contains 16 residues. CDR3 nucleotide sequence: TGTGCCAGCAGCTTAGTCGCTCCAACTTTATACAATGAGCAGTTCTTC. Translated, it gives CASSLVAPTLYNEQFF.

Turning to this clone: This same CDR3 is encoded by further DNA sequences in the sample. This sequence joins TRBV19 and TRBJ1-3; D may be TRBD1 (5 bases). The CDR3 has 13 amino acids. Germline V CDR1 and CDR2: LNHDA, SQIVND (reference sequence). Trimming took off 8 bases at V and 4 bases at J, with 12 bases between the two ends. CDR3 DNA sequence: TGTGCCAGTGATCAGGGATCCGGAAACACCATATATTTT. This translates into CASDQGSGNTIYF.

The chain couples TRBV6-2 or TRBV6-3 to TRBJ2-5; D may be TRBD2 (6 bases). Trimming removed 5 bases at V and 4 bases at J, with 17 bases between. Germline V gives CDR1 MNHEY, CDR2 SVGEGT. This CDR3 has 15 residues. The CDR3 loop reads CASSRRPTAGETQYF. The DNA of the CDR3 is TGTGCCAGCAGTAGAAGACCGACAGCGGGAGAGACCCAGTACTTC.

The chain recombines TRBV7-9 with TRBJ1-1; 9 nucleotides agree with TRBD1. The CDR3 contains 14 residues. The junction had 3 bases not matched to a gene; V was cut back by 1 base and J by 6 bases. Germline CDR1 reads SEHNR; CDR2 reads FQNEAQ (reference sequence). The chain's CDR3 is CASSLVGQGSEAFF. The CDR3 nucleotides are TGTGCCAGCAGCTTAGTGGGACAGGGATCTGAAGCTTTCTTT.

As DNA, the CDR3 is TGTGCCATAAGCGGACAGTATAGCAATCAGCCCCAGCATTTT. This translates into CAISGQYSNQPQHF. J is TRBJ1-5 and V is TRBV19; a possible D gene is TRBD1 (6 bases). The CDR3 has 14 amino acids. From germline, CDR1 is LNHDA and CDR2 SQIVND (reference sequence). V lost 10 bases and J lost 0, with 13 bases in between.

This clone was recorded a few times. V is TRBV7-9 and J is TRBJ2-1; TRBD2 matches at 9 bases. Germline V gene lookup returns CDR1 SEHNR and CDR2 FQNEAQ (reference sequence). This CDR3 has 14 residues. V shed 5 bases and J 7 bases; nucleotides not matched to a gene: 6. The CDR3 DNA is TGTGCCAGCAGCCCCCGGGCGGGAGGGAATGAGCAGTTCTTC. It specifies CASSPRAGGNEQFF.

The CDR3 loop is CASSLEPRGGSIEQYF. The DNA of the CDR3 is TGTGCCAGCAGCTTGGAACCCCGGGGAGGGTCGATCGAGCAGTACTTC. The chain is built from TRBV5-6 and TRBJ2-7; TRBD2 matches at 7 bases. With 0 bases clipped from V and 6 bases from J, the junction kept 12 bases outside the gene matches. The CDR3 runs 16 residues. CDR1 is SGHDT, CDR2 YYEEEE, per germline.

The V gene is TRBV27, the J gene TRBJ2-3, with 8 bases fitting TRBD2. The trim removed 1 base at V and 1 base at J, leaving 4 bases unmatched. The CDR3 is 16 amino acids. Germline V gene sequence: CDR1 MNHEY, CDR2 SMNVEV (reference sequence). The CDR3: CASSLLPGGGTDTQYF. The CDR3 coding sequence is TGTGCCAGCAGTTTATTGCCGGGAGGGGGCACAGATACGCAGTATTTT.

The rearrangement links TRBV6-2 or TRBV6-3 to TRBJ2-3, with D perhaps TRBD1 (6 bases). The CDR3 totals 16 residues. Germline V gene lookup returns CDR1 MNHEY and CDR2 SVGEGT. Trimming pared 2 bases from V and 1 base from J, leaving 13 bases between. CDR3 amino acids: CASSYQGPGGTDTQYF. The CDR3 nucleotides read TGTGCCAGCAGTTACCAGGGGCCAGGTGGCACAGATACGCAGTATTTT.

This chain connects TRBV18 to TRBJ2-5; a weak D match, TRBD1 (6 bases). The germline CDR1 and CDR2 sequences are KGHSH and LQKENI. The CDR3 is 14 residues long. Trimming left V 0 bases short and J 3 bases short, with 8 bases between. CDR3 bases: TGTGCCAGCTCACCACCGGACAGAAAAGAGACCCAGTACTTC. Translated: CASSPPDRKETQYF.

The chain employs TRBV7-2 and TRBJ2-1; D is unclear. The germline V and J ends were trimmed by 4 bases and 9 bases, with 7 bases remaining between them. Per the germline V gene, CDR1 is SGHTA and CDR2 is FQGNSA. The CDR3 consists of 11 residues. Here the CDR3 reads CASSYEFEQFF. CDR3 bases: TGTGCCAGCAGCTACGAGTTTGAGCAGTTCTTC.

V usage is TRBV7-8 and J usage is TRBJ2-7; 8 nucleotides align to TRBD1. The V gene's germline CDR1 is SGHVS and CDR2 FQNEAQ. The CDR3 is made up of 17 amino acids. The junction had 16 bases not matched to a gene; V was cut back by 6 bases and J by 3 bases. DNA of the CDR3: TGTGCCAGCAGTCCCGGGACAGGCATACTTAACGACTACGAGCAGTACTTC. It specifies CASSPGTGILNDYEQYF.

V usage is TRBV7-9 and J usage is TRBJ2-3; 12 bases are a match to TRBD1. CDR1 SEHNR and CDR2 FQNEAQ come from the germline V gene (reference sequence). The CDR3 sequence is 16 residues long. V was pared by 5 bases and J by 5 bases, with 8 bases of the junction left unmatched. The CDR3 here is CASSGPGQGAGDTQYF. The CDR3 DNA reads TGTGCCAGCAGCGGACCGGGACAGGGGGCGGGAGATACGCAGTATTTT.